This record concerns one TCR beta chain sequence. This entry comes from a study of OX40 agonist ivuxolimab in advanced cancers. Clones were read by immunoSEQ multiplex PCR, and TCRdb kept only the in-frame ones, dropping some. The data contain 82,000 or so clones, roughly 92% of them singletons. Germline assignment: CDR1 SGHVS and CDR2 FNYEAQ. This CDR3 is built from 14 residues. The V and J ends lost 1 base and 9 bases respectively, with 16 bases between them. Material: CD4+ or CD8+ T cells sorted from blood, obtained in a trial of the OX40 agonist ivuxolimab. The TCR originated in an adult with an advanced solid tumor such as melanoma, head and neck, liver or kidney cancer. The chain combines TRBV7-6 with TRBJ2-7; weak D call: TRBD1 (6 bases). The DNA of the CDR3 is TGTGCCAGCAGCTTAGTAAGGGGGTCGGCTGGGCAGTACTTC. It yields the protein CASSLVRGSAGQYF.